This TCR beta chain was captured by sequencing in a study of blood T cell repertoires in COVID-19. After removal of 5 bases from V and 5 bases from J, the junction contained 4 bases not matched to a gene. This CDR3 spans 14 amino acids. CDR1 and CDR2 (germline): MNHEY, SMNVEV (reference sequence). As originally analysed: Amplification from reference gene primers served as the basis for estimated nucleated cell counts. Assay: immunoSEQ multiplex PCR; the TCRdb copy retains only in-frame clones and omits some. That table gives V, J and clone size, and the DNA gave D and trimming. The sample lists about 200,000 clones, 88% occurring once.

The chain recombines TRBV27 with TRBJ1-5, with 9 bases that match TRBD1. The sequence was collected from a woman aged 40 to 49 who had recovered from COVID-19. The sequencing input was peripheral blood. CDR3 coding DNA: TGTGCCAGCAGTGATGGACAGGGGTATCAGCCCCAGCATTTT. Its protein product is CASSDGQGYQPQHF.